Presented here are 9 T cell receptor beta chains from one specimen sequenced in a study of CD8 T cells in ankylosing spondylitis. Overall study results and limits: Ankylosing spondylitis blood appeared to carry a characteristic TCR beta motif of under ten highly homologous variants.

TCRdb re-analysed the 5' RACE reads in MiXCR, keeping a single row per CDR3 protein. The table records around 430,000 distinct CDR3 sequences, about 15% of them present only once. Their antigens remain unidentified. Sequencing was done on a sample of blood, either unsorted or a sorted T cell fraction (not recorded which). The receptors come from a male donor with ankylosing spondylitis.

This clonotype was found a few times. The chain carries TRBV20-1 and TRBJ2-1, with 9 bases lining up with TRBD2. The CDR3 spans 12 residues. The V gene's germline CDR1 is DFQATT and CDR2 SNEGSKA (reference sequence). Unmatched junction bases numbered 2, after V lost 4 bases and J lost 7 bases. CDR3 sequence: CSAIAGANEQFF. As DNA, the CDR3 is TGCAGTGCTATAGCGGGAGCAAATGAGCAGTTCTTC.

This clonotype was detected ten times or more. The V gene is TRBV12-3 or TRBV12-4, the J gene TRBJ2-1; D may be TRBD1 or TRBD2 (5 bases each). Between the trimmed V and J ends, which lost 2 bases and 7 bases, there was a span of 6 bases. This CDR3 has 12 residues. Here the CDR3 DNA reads TGTGCCAGCAGTTTATGGGGGAATGAGCAGTTCTTC. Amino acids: CASSLWGNEQFF.

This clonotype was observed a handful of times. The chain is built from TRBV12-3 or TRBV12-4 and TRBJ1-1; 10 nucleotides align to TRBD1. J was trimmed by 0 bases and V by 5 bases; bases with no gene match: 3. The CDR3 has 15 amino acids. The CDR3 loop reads CASSRGQGLNTEAFF. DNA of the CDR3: TGTGCCAGCAGTAGGGGACAGGGGTTGAACACTGAAGCTTTCTTT.

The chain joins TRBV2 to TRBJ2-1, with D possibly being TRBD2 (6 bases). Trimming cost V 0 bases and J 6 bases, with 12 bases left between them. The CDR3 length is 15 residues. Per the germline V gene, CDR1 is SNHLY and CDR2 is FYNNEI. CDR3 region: CASSEAFGSANEQFF. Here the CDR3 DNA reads TGTGCCAGCAGTGAAGCATTCGGGAGCGCCAATGAGCAGTTCTTC.

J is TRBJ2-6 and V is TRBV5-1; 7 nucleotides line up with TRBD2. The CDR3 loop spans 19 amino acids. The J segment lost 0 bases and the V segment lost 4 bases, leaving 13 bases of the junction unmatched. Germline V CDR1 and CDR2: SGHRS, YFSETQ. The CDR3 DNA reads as TGCGCCAGCAGCGCAAGACTAGGCGGGGGAAACTCTGGGGCCAACGTCCTGACTTTC. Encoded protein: CASSARLGGGNSGANVLTF.

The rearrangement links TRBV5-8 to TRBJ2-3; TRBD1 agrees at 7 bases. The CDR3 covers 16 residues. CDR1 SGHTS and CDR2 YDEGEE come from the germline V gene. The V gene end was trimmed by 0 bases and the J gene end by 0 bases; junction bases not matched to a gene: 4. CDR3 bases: TGTGCCAGCAGCTTGGAAGAGGGACAGAGCACAGATACGCAGTATTTT. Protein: CASSLEEGQSTDTQYF.

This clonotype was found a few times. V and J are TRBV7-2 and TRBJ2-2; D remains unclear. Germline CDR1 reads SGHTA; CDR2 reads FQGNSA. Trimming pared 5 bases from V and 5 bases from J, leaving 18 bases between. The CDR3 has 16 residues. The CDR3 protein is CASSVRLSPKTGELFF. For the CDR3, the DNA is TGTGCCAGCAGCGTTCGTTTGAGCCCCAAGACCGGGGAGCTGTTTTTT.

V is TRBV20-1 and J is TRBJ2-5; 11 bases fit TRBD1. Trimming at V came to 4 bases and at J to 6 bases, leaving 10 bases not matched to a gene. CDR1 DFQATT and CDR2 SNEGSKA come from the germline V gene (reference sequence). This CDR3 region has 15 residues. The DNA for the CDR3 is TGCAGTGCTACGGGGGCGGACAGGGGGCAGAAGACCCAGTACTTC. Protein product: CSATGADRGQKTQYF.

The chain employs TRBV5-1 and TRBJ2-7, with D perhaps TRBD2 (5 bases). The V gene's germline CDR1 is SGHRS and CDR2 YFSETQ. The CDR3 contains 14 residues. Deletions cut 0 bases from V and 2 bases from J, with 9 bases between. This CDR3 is CASSLVGSAYEQYF. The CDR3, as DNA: TGCGCCAGCAGCTTGGTGGGGAGCGCCTACGAGCAGTACTTC. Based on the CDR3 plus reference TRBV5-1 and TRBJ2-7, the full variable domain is KAGVTQTPRYLIKTRGQQVTLSCSPISGHRSVSWYQQTPGQGLQFLFEYFSETQRNKGNFPGRFSGRQFSNSRSEMNVSTLELGDSALYLCASSLVGSAYEQYFGPGTRLTVT.